The clone carrying this TCR beta chain was counted a few times. The data were obtained in a study of blood T cell repertoires in COVID-19. Study-wide context: The United States, Italy and Spain provided the acute and convalescent COVID-19 samples.

Germline loops: CDR1 MNHEY, CDR2 SVGAGI. This CDR3 is built from 11 residues. With 5 bases removed from V and 2 bases from J, the gap between germline ends came to 4 bases. As originally analysed: Reference gene primers were amplified, and this amplification served to estimate nucleated cell counts. TCRdb's copy holds only in-frame clones and misses some; the assay was immunoSEQ multiplex PCR. That table is the source of V, J and clone size, and D and trimming were worked out from the DNA. The table records 210,000 or so clones, around 84% of them present only once. Sample: peripheral blood. The source is a man in his fifties with acute or convalescent COVID-19. This chain uses TRBV6-5 with TRBJ2-7; D not certain. DNA of the CDR3: TGTGCCAGCAGTCAGGCCTACGAGCAGTACTTC. Its translation is CASSQAYEQYF.